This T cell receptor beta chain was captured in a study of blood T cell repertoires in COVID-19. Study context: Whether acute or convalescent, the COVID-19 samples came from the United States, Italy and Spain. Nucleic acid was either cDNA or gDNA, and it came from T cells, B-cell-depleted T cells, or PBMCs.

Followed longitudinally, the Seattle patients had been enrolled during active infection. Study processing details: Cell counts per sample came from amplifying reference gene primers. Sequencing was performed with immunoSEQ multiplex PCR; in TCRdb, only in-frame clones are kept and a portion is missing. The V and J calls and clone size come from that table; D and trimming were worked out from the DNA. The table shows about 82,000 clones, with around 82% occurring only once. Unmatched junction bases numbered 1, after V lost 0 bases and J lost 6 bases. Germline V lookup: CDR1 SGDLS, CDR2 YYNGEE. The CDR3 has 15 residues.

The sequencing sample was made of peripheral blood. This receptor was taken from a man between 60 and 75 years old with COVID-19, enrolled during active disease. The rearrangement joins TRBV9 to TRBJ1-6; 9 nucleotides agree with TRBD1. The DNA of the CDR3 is TGTGCCAGCAGCGTAGAGGACAGGGGTAATTCACCCCTCCACTTT. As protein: CASSVEDRGNSPLHF. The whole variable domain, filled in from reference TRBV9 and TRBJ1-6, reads DSGVTQTPKHLITATGQRVTLRCSPRSGDLSVYWYQQSLDQGLQFLIQYYNGEERAKGNILERFSAQQFPDLHSELNLSSLELGDSALYFCASSVEDRGNSPLHFGNGTRLTVT.